These 23 T cell receptor beta chains share one sample of origin, sequenced in a study of cytotoxic CD8 clonotypes in ibrutinib-treated CLL. TCRdb keeps only in-frame clones here, not all; method: immunoSEQ multiplex PCR. The sample gives about 300,000 clones, around 77% of which show up once; 5.6% is in the top ten. The sample in question was PBMCs, obtained at disease progression, from a patient treated with ibrutinib. The origin of the receptors is a human donor with chronic lymphocytic leukemia.

The gene calls are TRBV29-1 and TRBJ2-6; D not certain. The CDR3 has 13 residues. The V and J ends lost 7 bases and 0 bases respectively, with 7 bases between them. The V gene's germline CDR1 is SQVTM and CDR2 ANQGSEA. CDR3 sequence (DNA): TGCAGCGGGCGGATCTCTGGGGCCAACGTCCTGACTTTC. This encodes CSGRISGANVLTF.

This clone was detected only once. The V and J genes are TRBV19 and TRBJ1-3, with D unclear. CDR3 size: 15 residues. The ends were cut back, 10 bases at V and 9 bases at J, with 25 bases in the middle. CDR1 is LNHDA and CDR2 is SQIVND in the germline V gene (reference sequence). CDR3 coding DNA: TGTGCCAAAAAATTCGGGTCCCGCGTCGGAGGCACCATATATTTT. It specifies CAKKFGSRVGGTIYF.

J is TRBJ1-5 and V is TRBV2; no firm D call. The CDR3 contains 14 residues. Trimming took off 3 bases at V and 0 bases at J, with 6 bases between the two ends. Germline V gives CDR1 SNHLY, CDR2 FYNNEI. CDR3 protein: CASSEVGSNQPQHF. CDR3 bases: TGTGCCAGCAGTGAGGTGGGTAGCAATCAGCCCCAGCATTTT.

This chain uses TRBV2 with TRBJ1-1; 10 bases map to TRBD1. CDR1 and CDR2 from the germline V gene are SNHLY and FYNNEI. Losses at the gene ends were 10 bases for V and 5 bases for J; bases not matched to a gene: 7. CDR3 size: 13 residues. The CDR3 loop reads CAKPGQGRTEAFF. The CDR3 coding sequence is TGTGCCAAACCGGGACAGGGGAGAACTGAAGCTTTCTTT. Full variable domain (rest looked up from reference TRBV2 and TRBJ1-1): EPEVTQTPSHQVTQMGQEVILRCVPISNHLYFYWYRQILGQKVEFLVSFYNNEISEKSEIFDDQFSVERPDGSNFTLKIRSTKLEDSAMYFCAKPGQGRTEAFFGQGTRLTVV.

This clone was seen just once. The V gene is TRBV18, the J gene TRBJ2-1; perhaps TRBD2 as D (5 bases). This CDR3 has 13 residues. Deletions cut 6 bases from V and 5 bases from J, with 11 bases between. CDR1 and CDR2 from the germline V gene are KGHSH and LQKENI. The CDR3 nucleotides are TGTGCCAGCTCCTCACTAGAAAACAATGAGCAGTTCTTC. It specifies CASSSLENNEQFF.

The gene calls are TRBV10-3 and TRBJ2-1, with TRBD2 identical over 10 bases. Germline-derived CDR1 and CDR2 are ENHRY and SYGVKD. The ends lost 11 bases at V and 4 bases at J; junction bases unmatched: 5. The CDR3 extends over 13 amino acids. The DNA of the CDR3 is TGTGCCTCCCGGACTAGCGGTTACAATGAGCAGTTCTTC. It yields the protein CASRTSGYNEQFF.

The gene calls are TRBV4-1 and TRBJ2-1; tentatively, D is TRBD1 (6 bases). V gave up 4 bases and J gave up 4 bases, with 11 bases separating them. This CDR3 is 14 amino acids long. CDR1 is MGHRA and CDR2 is YSYEKL in the germline V gene. The CDR3 DNA reads TGCGCCAGCAGCCGTCGGACAGCTTACAATGAGCAGTTCTTC. Its translation is CASSRRTAYNEQFF.

This clone was detected only once. This chain uses TRBV7-2 with TRBJ2-2; 8 bases map to TRBD1. The trim removed 3 bases at V and 5 bases at J, leaving 5 bases unmatched. Germline V gene data show CDR1 as SGHTA and CDR2 as FQGNSA. CDR3 length: 15 residues. In nucleotides, the CDR3 is TGTGCCAGCAGCTTCGACAGGGGTCGAACCGGGGAGCTGTTTTTT. Encoded protein: CASSFDRGRTGELFF.

The chain joins TRBV10-2 to TRBJ2-7; D gene ambiguous. The CDR3 is made up of 13 amino acids. Looked up from germline, CDR1 is WSHSY and CDR2 is SAAADI. V was trimmed by 9 bases and J by 0 bases, leaving 12 bases between them. CDR3 loop: CASRLMSSYEQYF. CDR3 nucleotide sequence: TGCGCCAGTAGACTCATGAGCTCCTACGAGCAGTACTTC.

This chain uses TRBV10-2 with TRBJ1-5; 10 positions match TRBD1. With 2 bases clipped from V and 5 bases from J, the junction kept 3 bases outside the gene matches. Per germline, CDR1 WSHSY and CDR2 SAAADI. CDR3 size: 15 residues. Here the CDR3 reads CASSEAGTGDQPQHF. The DNA of the CDR3 is TGCGCCAGCAGTGAGGCCGGGACAGGGGATCAGCCCCAGCATTTT.

The rearrangement uses TRBV15 and TRBJ2-7; TRBD1 is a possible D gene (6 bases). CDR3 size: 15 residues. CDR1 and CDR2 (germline): LNHNV, YYDKDF (reference sequence). V gave up 3 bases and J gave up 0 bases, with 12 bases separating them. The CDR3 nucleotides are TGTGCCACCAGCAGGCCGGGACAAACCTCCTACGAGCAGTACTTC. It encodes CATSRPGQTSYEQYF.

This rearrangement joins TRBV5-1 to TRBJ1-4; no definite D call. This CDR3 has 14 residues. Trimming took 2 bases from V and 7 from J, leaving 12 bases between them. The germline V gene has CDR1 SGHRS and CDR2 YFSETQ. The CDR3 loop is CASSFLGGIEKLFF. In nucleotides, the CDR3 is TGCGCCAGCAGCTTCTTAGGAGGCATTGAAAAACTGTTTTTT.

The V call is TRBV6-5, the J call TRBJ2-7, with a weak D call TRBD2 (5 bases). This CDR3 is built from 14 residues. The V and J ends lost 2 bases and 5 bases respectively, with 13 bases between them. Germline-derived CDR1 and CDR2 are MNHEY and SVGAGI. The CDR3 DNA reads TGTGCCAGCAGTTACACTAGGCGAAACAACGAGCAGTACTTC. Translated: CASSYTRRNNEQYF.

The rearrangement joins TRBV5-1 to TRBJ1-5; D call uncertain. The CDR3 has 15 residues. The germline V gene has CDR1 SGHRS and CDR2 YFSETQ. V dropped 5 bases and J dropped 0 bases, with 12 bases sitting between them. As DNA, the CDR3 is TGCGCCAGCAGTCTCGACACCTATAGCAATCAGCCCCAGCATTTT. The encoded protein is CASSLDTYSNQPQHF.

The J gene is TRBJ2-1, the V gene TRBV28; no clear D. CDR1 and CDR2 (germline): MDHEN, SYDVKM. This CDR3 has 12 amino acids. V was clipped by 3 bases and J by 8 bases, with 8 bases between them. CDR3 DNA sequence: TGTGCCAGCAGTTTCGGCCACCATGAGCAGTTCTTC. Its translation: CASSFGHHEQFF.

This clone was counted only a few times. The chain links TRBV25-1 to TRBJ2-2; no clear D gene. CDR3 size: 11 residues. Germline assignment: CDR1 MGHDK and CDR2 SYGVNS. The ends were cut back, 6 bases at V and 3 bases at J, with 2 bases in the middle. In DNA form, the CDR3 reads TGTGCCAGCAGATACACCGGGGAGCTGTTTTTT. Its protein product is CASRYTGELFF.

This clone was observed a handful of times. The rearrangement joins TRBV25-1 to TRBJ2-1; 11 bases line up with TRBD1. CDR1 and CDR2 from the germline V gene are MGHDK and SYGVNS. The V and J ends lost 6 bases and 7 bases, in that order; junction bases with no gene match: 8. The CDR3 is made up of 15 amino acids. The CDR3 bases are TGTGCCAGCAGCCAACGGGACAGGGGGGTGAATGAGCAGTTCTTC. Its protein is CASSQRDRGVNEQFF.

J is TRBJ2-7 and V is TRBV6-5; D possibly corresponds to TRBD2 (5 bases). V lost 1 base, J lost 0 bases, and 7 bases lay in between. The CDR3 has 14 residues. Looked up from germline, CDR1 is MNHEY and CDR2 is SVGAGI. The CDR3, as DNA: TGTGCCAGCAGTTACTATCGGGACTCCTACGAGCAGTACTTC. Protein sequence: CASSYYRDSYEQYF.

DNA of the CDR3: TGTGCCACCAGCATTCCCGGGTTGAGCTATGGCTACACCTTC. Encoded protein: CATSIPGLSYGYTF. J is TRBJ1-2 and V is TRBV15; D remains ambiguous. Germline V lookup: CDR1 LNHNV, CDR2 YYDKDF (reference sequence). The V end was cut by 4 bases, the J end by 4 bases, with 13 bases between. This CDR3 is 14 amino acids long.

This clone came up a few times. V and J are TRBV5-1 and TRBJ1-2, with a tentative D call TRBD1 (5 bases). CDR3 length: 13 residues. CDR1 is SGHRS and CDR2 is YFSETQ in the germline V gene. V was cut by 4 bases and J by 4 bases, with 11 bases left in between. CDR3 bases: TGCGCCAGCAGCGAGACAGTCTTCTATGGCTACACCTTC. As protein: CASSETVFYGYTF.

This clone occurred a few times. The gene calls are TRBV18 and TRBJ2-7, with 12 bases aligning to TRBD1. CDR3 size: 16 residues. J was trimmed by 6 bases and V by 3 bases; bases with no gene match: 9. Germline V gene sequence: CDR1 KGHSH, CDR2 LQKENI. The CDR3 nucleotides read TGTGCCAGCTCACCCAGTCCGGGACAGGGGGCTATCGAGCAGTACTTC. This sequence encodes CASSPSPGQGAIEQYF.

The gene calls are TRBV6-1 and TRBJ2-5, with a weak D call TRBD1 (5 bases). This CDR3 has 13 amino acids. Trimming removed 4 bases from V and 5 bases from J, with 11 bases in between. The germline V gene has CDR1 MNHNS and CDR2 SASEGT. The CDR3 reads CASSAGIWETQYF. The CDR3 DNA reads TGTGCCAGCAGTGCAGGGATTTGGGAGACCCAGTACTTC.

J is TRBJ2-1 and V is TRBV27, with D unclear. Deletions cut 6 bases from V and 0 bases from J, with 9 bases between. The CDR3 consists of 14 residues. The germline V gene has CDR1 MNHEY and CDR2 SMNVEV (reference sequence). Written as DNA, the CDR3 is TGTGCCAGCAGCGGACGTCCCTCCTACAATGAGCAGTTCTTC. It translates to CASSGRPSYNEQFF.